Listed below are T cell receptor beta chains from one sample, sequenced in a study of T cell responses to AZD1222 COVID-19 vaccine. This table comes from immunoSEQ multiplex PCR, and its TCRdb copy is limited to in-frame clones, with some not included. The repertoire holds about 94,000 clones, with approximately 87% as singletons. Sample: peripheral blood, taken 28 days after the second AZD1222 dose. These receptors were taken from an adult who received the AZD1222 COVID-19 vaccine. Each CDR3 is given with its conserved first and last residue. The D gene is left open where the match is weak. Size is omitted from some rows. Given values are once, few, many or a class for expanded clones.

D,V,size,J,CDR3,DNA
TRBD1,TRBV5-5,-,TRBJ1-6,CASRSGGTVYNSPLHF,TGTGCCAGCAGGTCCGGGGGGACAGTCTATAATTCACCCCTCCACTTT
-,TRBV20-1,-,TRBJ2-1,CSASDRAGSSYNEQFF,TGCAGTGCTAGTGATCGTGCAGGAAGCTCCTACAATGAGCAGTTCTTC
-,TRBV7-9,-,TRBJ2-1,CASSRPIGPYNEQFF,TGTGCCAGCAGCCGACCTATTGGGCCCTACAATGAGCAGTTCTTC
TRBD2,TRBV15,-,TRBJ2-2,CATSILASAGELFF,TGTGCCACCAGCATACTAGCGAGCGCCGGGGAGCTGTTTTTT
TRBD2,TRBV7-9,-,TRBJ2-1,CASSLPREGLHEQFF,TGTGCCAGCAGCTTACCGCGGGAGGGCCTCCATGAGCAGTTCTTC
-,TRBV18,-,TRBJ2-1,CASSPLGTGSYNEQFF,TGTGCCAGCTCACCACTCGGGACTGGGTCCTACAATGAGCAGTTCTTC
TRBD1,TRBV5-5,-,TRBJ1-1,CASSRQGRNTEAFF,TGTGCCAGCAGCCGACAGGGGAGGAACACTGAAGCTTTCTTT
TRBD1,TRBV3-1/TRBV3-2,-,TRBJ1-2,CASSRTGGADGYTF,TGTGCCAGCAGCCGGACAGGGGGCGCGGATGGCTACACCTTC
-,TRBV11-3,-,TRBJ1-3,CASSLSISGNTIYF,TGTGCCAGCAGCTTGTCTATCTCTGGAAACACCATATATTTT
-,TRBV7-2,-,TRBJ2-1,CASSLARNEQFF,TGTGCCAGCAGCTTAGCTCGGAATGAGCAGTTCTTC
-,TRBV10-3,once,TRBJ1-4,CAIGPSAGDEKLFF,TGTGCCATCGGACCGTCAGCGGGTGATGAAAAACTGTTTTTT
-,TRBV4-2,-,TRBJ2-5,CASSQDTAVQETQYF,TGTGCCAGCAGCCAAGATACGGCAGTTCAAGAGACCCAGTACTTC
TRBD2,TRBV4-3,-,TRBJ2-3,CASRERGNTDTQYF,TGCGCCAGCAGAGAGCGGGGGAACACAGATACGCAGTATTTT
-,TRBV30,-,TRBJ2-7,CAWSRSAYEQYF,TGTGCCTGGAGTAGGTCAGCCTACGAGCAGTACTTC
-,TRBV6-5,-,TRBJ1-1,CASSLTGIDEAFF,TGTGCCAGCAGCCTTACAGGGATCGATGAAGCTTTCTTT
-,TRBV27,-,TRBJ2-7,CASSFQPGYEQYF,TGTGCCAGCAGTTTCCAGCCAGGGTACGAGCAGTACTTC
-,TRBV9,-,TRBJ1-1,CASSAPGVNTEAFF,TGTGCCAGCAGCGCCCCCGGAGTGAACACTGAAGCTTTCTTT
-,TRBV18,once,TRBJ1-1,CASSQRTGRDTEAFF,TGTGCCAGCTCGCAAAGAACAGGGAGGGACACTGAAGCTTTCTTT
-,TRBV5-4,medium-sized,TRBJ2-1,CASSGSSFDEQFF,TGTGCCAGCAGCGGTTCTAGTTTCGATGAGCAGTTCTTC
TRBD2,TRBV5-1,-,TRBJ2-4,CASSPERGGRVNIQYF,TGCGCCAGCAGCCCAGAGCGTGGCGGGAGGGTCAACATTCAGTACTTC
-,TRBV25-1,-,TRBJ2-2,CASSEFGRAGELFF,TGTGCCAGCAGTGAATTCGGCAGGGCCGGGGAGCTGTTTTTT
TRBD1,TRBV7-7,-,TRBJ1-6,CASSLTGLSPLHF,TGTGCTAGCAGTCTGACAGGGCTATCACCCCTCCACTTT
-,TRBV28,-,TRBJ1-1,CASSPRTSEWETEAFF,TGTGCCAGCAGTCCCCGGACATCCGAATGGGAGACTGAAGCTTTCTTT
-,TRBV6-5,-,TRBJ2-7,CASVLDTHYEQYF,TGTGCCAGCGTCCTGGACACCCACTACGAGCAGTACTTC
-,TRBV28,-,TRBJ1-6,CASSRGFSPLHF,TGTGCCAGCAGCCGAGGGTTCTCACCCCTCCACTTT
TRBD2,TRBV27,once,TRBJ2-7,CASSFLAGGSEQYF,TGTGCCAGCAGTTTCCTAGCGGGAGGAAGCGAGCAGTACTTC
-,TRBV6-5,-,TRBJ1-4,CASSYGGSNEKLFF,TGTGCCAGCAGTTACGGGGGCTCTAATGAAAAACTGTTTTTT
-,TRBV3-1/TRBV3-2,-,TRBJ2-3,CASSPLLVTNTQYF,TGTGCCAGCAGCCCGTTACTAGTCACCAATACGCAGTATTTT
-,TRBV5-1,-,TRBJ2-5,CASSLGTETQYF,TGCGCCAGCAGCTTGGGGACGGAGACCCAGTACTTC
TRBD1,TRBV10-3,-,TRBJ1-5,CAISKDRAPSIEPQHF,TGTGCCATCAGTAAGGACAGGGCCCCATCTATCGAGCCCCAGCATTTT
-,TRBV4-3,-,TRBJ1-6,CASSQDLAISSYNSPLHF,TGCGCCAGCAGCCAAGATCTGGCGATAAGCTCCTATAATTCACCCCTCCACTTT
-,TRBV5-4,-,TRBJ1-3,CASSLDRVSGNTIYF,TGTGCCAGCAGCCTCGACAGAGTCTCTGGAAACACCATATATTTT
-,TRBV28,-,TRBJ1-2,CASTTSRSSGGNYGYTF,TGTGCCAGCACCACCAGTAGGAGTTCAGGAGGTAACTATGGCTACACCTTC
-,TRBV28,-,TRBJ2-3,CASSLTSTDTQYF,TGTGCCAGCAGCCTGACAAGCACAGATACGCAGTATTTT
-,TRBV9,-,TRBJ1-1,CASSVGTELTEAFF,TGTGCCAGCAGCGTAGGGACTGAACTCACTGAAGCTTTCTTT